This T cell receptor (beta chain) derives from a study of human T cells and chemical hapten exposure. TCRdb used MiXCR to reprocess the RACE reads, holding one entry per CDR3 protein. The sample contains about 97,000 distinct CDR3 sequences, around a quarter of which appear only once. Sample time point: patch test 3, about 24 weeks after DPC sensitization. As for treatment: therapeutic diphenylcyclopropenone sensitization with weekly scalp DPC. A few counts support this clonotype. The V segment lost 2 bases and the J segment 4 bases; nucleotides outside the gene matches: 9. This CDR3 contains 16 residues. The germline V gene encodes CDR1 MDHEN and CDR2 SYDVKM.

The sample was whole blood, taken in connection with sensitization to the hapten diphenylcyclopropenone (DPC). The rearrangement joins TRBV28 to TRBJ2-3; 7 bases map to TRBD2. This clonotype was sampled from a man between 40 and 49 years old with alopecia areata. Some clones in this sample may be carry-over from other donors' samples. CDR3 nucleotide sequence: TGTGCCAGCAGTTTAACGGCGGGAGAGGCCCCAGATACGCAGTATTTT. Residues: CASSLTAGEAPDTQYF.